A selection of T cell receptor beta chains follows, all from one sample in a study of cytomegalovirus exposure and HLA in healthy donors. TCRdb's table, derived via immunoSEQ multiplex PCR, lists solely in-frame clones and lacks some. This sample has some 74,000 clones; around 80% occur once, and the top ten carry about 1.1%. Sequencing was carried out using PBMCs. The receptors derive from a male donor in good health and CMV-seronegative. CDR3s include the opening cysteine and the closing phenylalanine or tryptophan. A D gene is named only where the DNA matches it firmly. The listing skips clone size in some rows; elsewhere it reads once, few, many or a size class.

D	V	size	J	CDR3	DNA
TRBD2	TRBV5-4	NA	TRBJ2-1	CASSLTGLAGQFF	TGTGCCAGCAGCTTGACGGGACTAGCCGGTCAGTTCTTC
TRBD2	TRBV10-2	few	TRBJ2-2	CASIGLAGGTGELFF	TGCGCCAGCATTGGGTTAGCGGGGGGTACCGGGGAGCTGTTTTTT
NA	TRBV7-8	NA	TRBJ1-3	CASSGTGTPSSGNTIYF	TGTGCCAGCAGCGGAACCGGGACACCTTCCTCTGGAAACACCATATATTTT
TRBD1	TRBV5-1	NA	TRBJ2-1	CASSLSWGTGNYNEQFF	TGCGCCAGCAGCTTGAGTTGGGGGACAGGGAATTACAATGAGCAGTTCTTC
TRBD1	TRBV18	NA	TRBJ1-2	CASSPQDRGRGYTF	TGTGCCAGCTCACCTCAGGACAGGGGAAGAGGCTACACCTTC
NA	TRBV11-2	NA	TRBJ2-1	CASSLLGVNEQFF	TGTGCCAGCAGCTTACTCGGGGTGAATGAGCAGTTCTTC
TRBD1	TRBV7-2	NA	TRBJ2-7	CASSRGRESYEQYF	TGTGCCAGCAGCAGGGGGCGCGAATCCTACGAGCAGTACTTC
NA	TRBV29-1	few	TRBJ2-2	CSVDDMSKNTGELFF	TGCAGCGTTGATGACATGTCGAAGAACACCGGGGAGCTGTTTTTT
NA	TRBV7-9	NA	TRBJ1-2	CASSLAQGTSGYTF	TGTGCCAGCAGCTTAGCACAGGGTACTAGTGGCTACACCTTC
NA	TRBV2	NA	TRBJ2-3	CASSEDRFTDTQYF	TGTGCCAGCAGCGAAGACAGGTTCACAGATACGCAGTATTTT
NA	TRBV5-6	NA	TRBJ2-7	CASSLRTGFFSLREQYF	TGTGCCAGCAGCTTGCGTACAGGGTTCTTCTCTCTACGAGAGCAGTACTTC
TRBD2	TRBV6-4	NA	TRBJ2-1	CASSELAGSRYNEQFF	TGTGCCAGCAGTGAACTAGCGGGATCTAGGTACAATGAGCAGTTCTTC
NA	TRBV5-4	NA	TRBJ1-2	CASTIDRTRGYPF	TGTGCCAGCACCATAGACAGGACGAGGGGCTACCCCTTC
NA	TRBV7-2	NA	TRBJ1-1	CASSTLRGGGTEAFF	TGTGCCAGCAGCACCTTAAGGGGGGGTGGCACTGAAGCTTTCTTT
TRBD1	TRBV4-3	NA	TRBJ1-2	CASSPDRGMGGYTF	TGCGCCAGCAGCCCGGACAGGGGGATGGGTGGCTACACCTTC
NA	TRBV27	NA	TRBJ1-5	CASSPRGRRQPQHF	TGTGCCAGCAGCCCTAGGGGCCGGCGGCAGCCCCAGCATTTT
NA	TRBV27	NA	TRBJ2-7	CASSSASSGEQYF	TGTGCCAGCAGTTCGGCTAGCTCCGGCGAGCAGTACTTC
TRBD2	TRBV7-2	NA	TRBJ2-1	CASSRSGGDRYEQFF	TGTGCCAGCAGCCGTAGCGGGGGGGATAGGTATGAGCAGTTCTTC
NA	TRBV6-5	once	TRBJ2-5	CASSRGTGGEQYF	TGTGCCAGCAGCCGGGGGACCGGCGGGGAGCAGTACTTC
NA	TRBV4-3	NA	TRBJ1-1	CASSQDRFKKNTEAFF	TGCGCCAGCAGCCAAGATAGATTTAAGAAGAACACTGAAGCTTTCTTT
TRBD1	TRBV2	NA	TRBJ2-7	CASSKGTAYEQYF	TGTGCCAGCAGTAAAGGGACAGCGTACGAGCAGTACTTC
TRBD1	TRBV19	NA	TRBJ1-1	CASSTHRGGTEAFF	TGTGCCAGTAGTACACACAGGGGGGGGACTGAAGCTTTCTTT
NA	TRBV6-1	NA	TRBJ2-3	CASSENRGTDTQYF	TGTGCCAGCAGTGAGAACAGGGGCACAGATACGCAGTATTTT
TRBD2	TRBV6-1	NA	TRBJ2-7	CASSEVIAGGREQYF	TGTGCCAGCAGTGAAGTCATTGCGGGAGGGCGCGAGCAGTACTTC
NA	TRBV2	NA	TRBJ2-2	CASLHGQGLLDGELFF	TGTGCCAGTCTCCACGGCCAGGGTCTGCTCGACGGGGAGCTGTTTTTT
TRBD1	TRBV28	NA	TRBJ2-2	CASRVLDRDTGELFF	TGTGCCAGCAGAGTACTGGACAGGGACACCGGGGAGCTGTTTTTT
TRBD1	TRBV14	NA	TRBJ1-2	CASSQEETGVGGYTF	TGTGCCAGCAGCCAAGAGGAGACAGGGGTGGGTGGCTACACCTTC
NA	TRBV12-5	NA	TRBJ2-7	CASGLNNEQYF	TGTGCTAGTGGTTTGAACAACGAGCAGTACTTC
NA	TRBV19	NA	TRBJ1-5	CASSSQDSVRSSNQPQHF	TGTGCCAGTAGTAGCCAGGACAGCGTAAGATCGAGCAATCAGCCCCAGCATTTT
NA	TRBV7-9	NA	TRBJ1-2	CASSLVLGAANYGYTF	TGTGCCAGCAGCTTAGTTCTTGGCGCGGCTAATTATGGCTACACCTTC
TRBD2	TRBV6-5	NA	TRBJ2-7	CASTAPGLAGYEQYF	TGTGCCAGCACCGCTCCGGGACTAGCTGGATACGAGCAGTACTTC
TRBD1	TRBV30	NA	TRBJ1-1	CAWTFTGGTEAFF	TGTGCCTGGACGTTTACAGGGGGCACTGAAGCTTTCTTT
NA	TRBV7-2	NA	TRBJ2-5	CASSFSATQGGETQYF	TGTGCCAGCAGCTTTTCGGCTACCCAGGGTGGAGAGACCCAGTACTTC
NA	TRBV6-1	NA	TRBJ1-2	CASSETGGYYGYTF	TGTGCCAGCAGTGAAACGGGGGGGTACTATGGCTACACCTTC
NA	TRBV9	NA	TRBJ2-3	CASSVALNEGGFTDTQYF	TGTGCCAGCAGCGTAGCATTGAATGAGGGCGGTTTCACAGATACGCAGTATTTT
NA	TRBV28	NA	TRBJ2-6	CASSLFFSSGANVLTF	TGTGCCAGCAGTTTATTTTTCTCCTCTGGGGCCAACGTCCTGACTTTC
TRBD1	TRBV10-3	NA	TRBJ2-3	CATGDRAETDTQYF	TGTGCCACTGGGGACAGGGCGGAAACAGATACGCAGTATTTT
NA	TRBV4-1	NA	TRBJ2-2	CASSQGVAGELFF	TGCGCCAGCAGCCAAGGAGTGGCCGGGGAGCTGTTTTTT
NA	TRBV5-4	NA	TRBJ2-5	CASSPSGKETQYF	TGTGCCAGCAGCCCCTCCGGGAAAGAGACCCAGTACTTC
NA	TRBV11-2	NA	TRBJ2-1	CASTSSSYNEQFF	TGTGCCAGCACCTCTTCCTCCTACAATGAGCAGTTCTTC
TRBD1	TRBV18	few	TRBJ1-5	CASSPGTGLGPQNF	TGTGCCAGCTCACCCGGGACAGGGTTGGGGCCCCAGAATTTT
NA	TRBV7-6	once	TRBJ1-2	CASSSQGYGYTF	TGTGCCAGCAGCTCCCAGGGGTATGGCTACACCTTC
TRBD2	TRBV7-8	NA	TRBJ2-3	CASSYRLAGGKDTQYF	TGTGCCAGCAGCTACAGACTAGCGGGAGGGAAGGATACGCAGTATTTT
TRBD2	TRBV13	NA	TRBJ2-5	CASSRLAGGSQETQYF	TGTGCCAGCAGTCGACTAGCGGGGGGGTCCCAAGAGACCCAGTACTTC
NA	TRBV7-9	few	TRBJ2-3	CASSLPRRTDTQYF	TGTGCCAGCAGCTTACCGCGGCGCACAGATACGCAGTATTTT
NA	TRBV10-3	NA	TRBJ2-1	CAVSRRDGSSYNEQFF	TGTGCCGTCTCGCGGCGGGACGGGAGCTCCTACAATGAGCAGTTCTTC
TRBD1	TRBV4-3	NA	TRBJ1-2	CASSQVDRAGYPF	TGCGCCAGCAGCCAGGTCGACAGGGCTGGCTACCCCTTC
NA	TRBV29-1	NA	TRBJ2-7	CSVEKGGSYEQYF	TGCAGCGTTGAAAAAGGGGGCTCCTACGAGCAGTACTTC
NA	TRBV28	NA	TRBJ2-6	CASSLMGPGANVLTF	TGTGCCAGCAGTTTAATGGGGCCTGGGGCCAACGTCCTGACTTTC
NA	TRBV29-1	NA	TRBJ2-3	CSVAGDRSTDTQYF	TGCAGCGTTGCAGGGGATCGTAGCACAGATACGCAGTATTTT
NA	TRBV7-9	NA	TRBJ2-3	CASSTPGYTDTQYF	TGTGCCAGCAGTACCCCGGGATACACAGATACGCAGTATTTT
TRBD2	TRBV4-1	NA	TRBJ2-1	CASSPSGGPYNEQFF	TGCGCCAGCAGCCCTAGCGGGGGGCCATACAATGAGCAGTTCTTC
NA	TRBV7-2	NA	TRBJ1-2	CASSLRGGDYGYTF	TGTGCCAGCAGCTTACGCGGGGGCGACTATGGCTACACCTTC
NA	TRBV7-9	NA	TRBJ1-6	CASSLDSGIGSPLNF	TGTGCCAGCAGCTTAGACTCCGGGATTGGTTCACCCCTCAACTTT
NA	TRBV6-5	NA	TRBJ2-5	CATRPLRTGETQYF	TGTGCCACAAGACCTTTACGAACAGGAGAGACCCAGTACTTC
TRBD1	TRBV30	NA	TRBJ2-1	CAWSRTGVNEQFF	TGTGCCTGGAGTAGGACAGGGGTGAATGAGCAGTTCTTC
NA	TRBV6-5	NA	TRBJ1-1	CASSYGQGNTEAFF	TGTGCCAGCAGTTACGGTCAGGGGAACACTGAAGCTTTCTTT